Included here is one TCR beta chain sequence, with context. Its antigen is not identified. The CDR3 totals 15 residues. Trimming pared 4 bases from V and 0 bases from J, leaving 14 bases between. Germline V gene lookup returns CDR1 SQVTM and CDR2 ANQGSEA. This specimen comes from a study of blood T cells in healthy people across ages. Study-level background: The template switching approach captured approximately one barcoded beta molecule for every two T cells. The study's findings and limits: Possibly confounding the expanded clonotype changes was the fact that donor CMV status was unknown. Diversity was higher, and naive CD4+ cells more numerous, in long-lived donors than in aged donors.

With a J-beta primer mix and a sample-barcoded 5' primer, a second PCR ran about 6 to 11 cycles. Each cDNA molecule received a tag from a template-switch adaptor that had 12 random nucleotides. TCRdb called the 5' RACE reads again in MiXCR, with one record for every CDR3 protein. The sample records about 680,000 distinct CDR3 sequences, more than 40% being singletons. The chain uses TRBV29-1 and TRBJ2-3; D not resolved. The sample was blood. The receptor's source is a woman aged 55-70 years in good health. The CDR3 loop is CSVATSPPSTDTQYF. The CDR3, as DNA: TGCAGCGTTGCGACGTCGCCCCCAAGCACAGATACGCAGTATTTT.